This TCR beta chain was identified in a study of human T cells and chemical hapten exposure. Study details: Read at 6 days, the patch tests placed 0.01% DPC on the upper back.

The CDR3 loop spans 14 amino acids. Germline assignment: CDR1 SGHTA and CDR2 FQGNSA. The V gene end was trimmed by 6 bases and the J gene end by 4 bases; junction bases not matched to a gene: 7. TCRdb called the RACE reads again in MiXCR, with one record for every CDR3 protein. The sample contains about 120,000 distinct CDR3 sequences, around 10% of which appear only once. This clonotype turned up a few times. Documented time point: patch test 1, 2 weeks after DPC sensitization. Treatment defined: therapeutic diphenylcyclopropenone sensitization with weekly scalp DPC. Material: whole blood, obtained in connection with sensitization to the hapten diphenylcyclopropenone (DPC). This TCR was sampled from a woman in her fifties or sixties with alopecia areata. Some clones in this sample may be carry-over from other donors' samples. This chain links TRBV7-2 with TRBJ2-3, with TRBD2 matching over 7 bases. In DNA form, the CDR3 reads TGTGCCAGCAGTTTAAGCGGGGATCCAGATACGCAGTATTTT. Amino acid sequence: CASSLSGDPDTQYF.